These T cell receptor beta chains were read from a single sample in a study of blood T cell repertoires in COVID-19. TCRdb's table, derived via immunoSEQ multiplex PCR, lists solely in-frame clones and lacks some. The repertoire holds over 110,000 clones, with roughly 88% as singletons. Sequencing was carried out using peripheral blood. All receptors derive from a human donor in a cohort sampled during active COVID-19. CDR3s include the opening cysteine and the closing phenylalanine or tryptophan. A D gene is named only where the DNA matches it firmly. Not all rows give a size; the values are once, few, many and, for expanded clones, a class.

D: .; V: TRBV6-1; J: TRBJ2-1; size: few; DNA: TGTGCCAGCAGTGAAGCGGGGGGCTCCTACAATGAGCAGTTCTTC; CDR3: CASSEAGGSYNEQFF
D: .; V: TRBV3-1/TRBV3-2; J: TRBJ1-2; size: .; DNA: TGTGCCAGCAGCCAAGATTGGGGGCGCAACTATGGCTACACCTTC; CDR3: CASSQDWGRNYGYTF
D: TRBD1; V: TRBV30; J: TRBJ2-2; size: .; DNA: TGTGCCTGGAGTGTATGGGGCGGGACAGGGGCGTTCAGGGTCACCGGGGAGCTGTTTTTT; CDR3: CAWSVWGGTGAFRVTGELFF
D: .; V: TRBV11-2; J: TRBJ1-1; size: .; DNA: TGTGCCAGCAGCCGCCCAACTAAGAACACTGAAGCTTTCTTT; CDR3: CASSRPTKNTEAFF
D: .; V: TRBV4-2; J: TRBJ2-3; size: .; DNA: TGTGCCAGCAGCGAACGGGACACAGATACGCAGTATTTT; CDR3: CASSERDTDTQYF
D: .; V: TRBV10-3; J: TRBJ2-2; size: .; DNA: TGTGCCATCAATAGGGCCAGGGGGAACACCGGGGAGCTGTTTTTT; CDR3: CAINRARGNTGELFF
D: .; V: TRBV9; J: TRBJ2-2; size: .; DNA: TGTGCCAGCAGCGTATTATCAGTTGAGGACACCGGGGAGCTGTTTTTT; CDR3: CASSVLSVEDTGELFF
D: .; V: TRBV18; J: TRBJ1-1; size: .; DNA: TGTGCCAGCTCACCTGCCCTCCCATCCTCTTCGAGGACTGAAGCTTTCTTT; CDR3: CASSPALPSSSRTEAFF
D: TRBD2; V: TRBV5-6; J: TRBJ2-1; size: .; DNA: TGTGCCAGCAGCTTGGCGGGGGGCAATGAGCAGTTCTTC; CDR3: CASSLAGGNEQFF
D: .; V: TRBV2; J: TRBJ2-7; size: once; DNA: TGTGCCAGCAGTGGGCAGTCCTCATCCTACGAGCAGTACTTC; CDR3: CASSGQSSSYEQYF
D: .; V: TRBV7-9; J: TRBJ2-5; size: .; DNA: TGTGCCAGCAGCTTAAGGGGGCGGTTTGGTAGCGGACAAGAGACCCAGTACTTC; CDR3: CASSLRGRFGSGQETQYF
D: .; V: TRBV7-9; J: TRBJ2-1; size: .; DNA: TGTGCCAGCAGCACCGACCTGGGCAGATCCTACAATGAGCAGTTCTTC; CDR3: CASSTDLGRSYNEQFF
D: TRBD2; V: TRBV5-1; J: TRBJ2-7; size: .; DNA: TGCGCCAGCAGCTTAACAGCGGGGGCCTCCTACGAGCAGTACTTC; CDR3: CASSLTAGASYEQYF
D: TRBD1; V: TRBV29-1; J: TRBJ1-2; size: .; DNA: TGCAGCGTTGGGGACAGGGGGATTGGCTACACCTTC; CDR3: CSVGDRGIGYTF
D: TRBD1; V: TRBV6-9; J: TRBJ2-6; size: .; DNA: TGTGCCAGCAGTCCCGGGACAGGCATTATCTCTGGGGCCAACGTCCTGACTTTC; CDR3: CASSPGTGIISGANVLTF
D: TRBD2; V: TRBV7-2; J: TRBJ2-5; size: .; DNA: TGTGCCAGCAGCGGGGGACTAGCGAAAGAGACCCAGTACTTC; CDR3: CASSGGLAKETQYF
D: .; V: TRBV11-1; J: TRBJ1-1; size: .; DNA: TGTGCCAGCAGCGGAAATACAGGGAGGGCTGAAGCTTTCTTT; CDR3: CASSGNTGRAEAFF
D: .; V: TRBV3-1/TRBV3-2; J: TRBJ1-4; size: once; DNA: TGTGCCAGCAGCCTGCGGGACTTTAATGAAAAACTGTTTTTT; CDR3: CASSLRDFNEKLFF
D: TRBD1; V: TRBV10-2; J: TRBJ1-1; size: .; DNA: TGCGCCAGCAGTCCATTACAGGGGGTGACTGAAGCTTTCTTT; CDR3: CASSPLQGVTEAFF
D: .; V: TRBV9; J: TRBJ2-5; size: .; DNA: TGTGCCAGCAGCGTAGGTAGTGGGACCCAGTACTTC; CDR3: CASSVGSGTQYF
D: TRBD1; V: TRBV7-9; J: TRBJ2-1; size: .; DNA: TGTGCCAGCAGCAAGGGACAGAACTACAATGAGCAGTTCTTC; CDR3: CASSKGQNYNEQFF
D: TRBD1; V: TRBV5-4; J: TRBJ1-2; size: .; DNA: TGTGCCAGCAGAAAATCCGGGACAGATGGCTACACCTTC; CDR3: CASRKSGTDGYTF
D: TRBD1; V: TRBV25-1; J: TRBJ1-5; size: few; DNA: TGTGCCAGCAGTGAATCGACAGGGGGGAATCAGCCCCAGCATTTT; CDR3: CASSESTGGNQPQHF
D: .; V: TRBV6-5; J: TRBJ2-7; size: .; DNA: TGTGCCAGCAGTTACTTTGGCGGCCAGGGTGTGTACGAGCAGTACTTC; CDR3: CASSYFGGQGVYEQYF
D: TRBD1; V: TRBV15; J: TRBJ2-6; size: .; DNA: TGTGCCACCATAGCCGCCACAGGGGGTAGCTCTGGGGCCAACGTCCTGACTTTC; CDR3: CATIAATGGSSGANVLTF
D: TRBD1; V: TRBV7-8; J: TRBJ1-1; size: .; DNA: TGTGCCAGCAGCTTGGGGACAGGATTGAACACTGAAGCTTTCTTT; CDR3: CASSLGTGLNTEAFF
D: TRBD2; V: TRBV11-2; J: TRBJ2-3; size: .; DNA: TGTGCCAGCAGCCTGACTAGCGGGGGGGCGGTAGATACGCAGTATTTT; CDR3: CASSLTSGGAVDTQYF
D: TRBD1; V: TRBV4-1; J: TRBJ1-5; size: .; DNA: TGCGCCAGCAGCCAAGAAGGGACAGCACATCAGCCCCAGCATTTT; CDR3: CASSQEGTAHQPQHF
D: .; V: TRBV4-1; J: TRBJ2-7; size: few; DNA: TGCGCCAGCAGCCAAGTCGCTAGCGAGTCCTACGAGCAGTACTTC; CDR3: CASSQVASESYEQYF
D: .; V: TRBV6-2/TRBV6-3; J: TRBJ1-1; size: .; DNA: TGTGCCAGCATCCCTCTGGGGCGGAACACTGAAGCTTTCTTT; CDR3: CASIPLGRNTEAFF
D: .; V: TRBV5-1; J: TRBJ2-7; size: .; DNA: TGCGCCAGCAGCTCCGGGTCTTCGCGGGGAGAGCAGTACTTC; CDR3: CASSSGSSRGEQYF
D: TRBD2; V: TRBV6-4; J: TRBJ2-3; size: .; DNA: TGTGCCAGCAGTGACTCGTTGCGGGGGGGCCCAGATACGCAGTATTTT; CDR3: CASSDSLRGGPDTQYF
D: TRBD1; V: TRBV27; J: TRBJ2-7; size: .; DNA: TGTGCCAGCAGTATGACAGGGGGCAAGGAGCAGTACTTC; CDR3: CASSMTGGKEQYF
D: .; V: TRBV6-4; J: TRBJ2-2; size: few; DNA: TGTGCCAGCAGTGACTCCCTCCCCGGGACCGGGGAGCTGTTTTTT; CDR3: CASSDSLPGTGELFF
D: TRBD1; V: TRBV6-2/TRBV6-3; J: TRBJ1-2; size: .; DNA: TGTGCCAGCAGTTACCCAGCATGGGACAGGGCAAACGATGGCTACACCTTC; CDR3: CASSYPAWDRANDGYTF
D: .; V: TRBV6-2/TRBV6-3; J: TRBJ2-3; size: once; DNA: TGTGCCAGCAGTTATGCTACTAGCCCAGATACGCAGTATTTT; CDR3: CASSYATSPDTQYF
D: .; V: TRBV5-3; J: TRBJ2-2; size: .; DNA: TGTGCCAGAAGCTTGGCCCAACCTAGGATCCCCGGGGAGCTGTTTTTT; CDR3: CARSLAQPRIPGELFF
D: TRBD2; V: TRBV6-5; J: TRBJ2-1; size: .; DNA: TGTGCCAGCATACAGACTAGCGGGGGGGCCCATGAGCAGTTCTTC; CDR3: CASIQTSGGAHEQFF
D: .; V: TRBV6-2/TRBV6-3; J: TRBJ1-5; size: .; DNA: TGTGCCAGCAGTTACGCCCGGGGGGTCCCCAATCAGCCCCAGCATTTT; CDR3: CASSYARGVPNQPQHF
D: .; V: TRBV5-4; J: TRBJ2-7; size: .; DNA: TGTGCCAGCAGCTTGGTTGGAGGCTACGAGCAGTACTTC; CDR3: CASSLVGGYEQYF
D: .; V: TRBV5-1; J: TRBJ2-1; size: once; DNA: TGCGCCAGCAGCTTAGGCGGGGCGGACAATGAGCAGTTCTTC; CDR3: CASSLGGADNEQFF
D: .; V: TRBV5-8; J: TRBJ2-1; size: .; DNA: TGTGCCAGCAGCTACCCCTGGGCAGTGAGCTCCTACAATGAGCAGTTCTTC; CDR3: CASSYPWAVSSYNEQFF
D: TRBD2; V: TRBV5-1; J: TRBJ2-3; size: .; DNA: TGCGCCAGCAGCCGCGCGGGGGGCCGAGATACGCAGTATTTT; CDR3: CASSRAGGRDTQYF
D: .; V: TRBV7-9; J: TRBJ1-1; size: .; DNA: TGTGCCAGCAGCTCCCCGGGGACTAGGAACACTGAAGCTTTCTTT; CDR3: CASSSPGTRNTEAFF
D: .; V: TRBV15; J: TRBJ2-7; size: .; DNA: TGTGCCACCAGCAGAGATCGCGGTCGCTCCTACGAGCAGTACTTC; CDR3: CATSRDRGRSYEQYF
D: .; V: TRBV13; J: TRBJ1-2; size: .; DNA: TGTGCCAGCAGCATCACAGGGTTCTATGGCTACACCTTC; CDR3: CASSITGFYGYTF
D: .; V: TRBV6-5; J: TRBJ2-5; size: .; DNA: TGTGCCAGTCGGGGGGCCGGGGAGACCCAGTACTTC; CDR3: CASRGAGETQYF
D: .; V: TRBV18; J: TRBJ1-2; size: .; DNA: TGTGCCAGCTCAAGCGACAGGAATCCTAACTATGGCTACACCTTC; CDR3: CASSSDRNPNYGYTF
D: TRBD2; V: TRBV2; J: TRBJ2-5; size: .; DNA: TGTGCCAGCAGACCGCTAGCGGGGGGGCCGCAAGAGACCCAGTACTTC; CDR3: CASRPLAGGPQETQYF
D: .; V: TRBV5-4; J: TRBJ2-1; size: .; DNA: TGTGCCATCTCGACTAGTTCCTACAATGAGCAGTTCTTC; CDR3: CAISTSSYNEQFF
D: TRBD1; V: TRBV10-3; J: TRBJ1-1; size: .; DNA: TGTGCCTCGGGACAGGGGAGTGATGGCACTGAAGCTTTCTTT; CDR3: CASGQGSDGTEAFF
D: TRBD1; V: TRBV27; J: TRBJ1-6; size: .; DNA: TGTGCCAGCAGTTTATCAGGGGGCAATTCACCCCTCCACTTT; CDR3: CASSLSGGNSPLHF
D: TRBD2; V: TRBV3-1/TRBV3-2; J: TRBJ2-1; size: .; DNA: TGTGCCAGCAGCCAAGAAGCGGGACTAGCCAACAATGAGCAGTTCTTC; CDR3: CASSQEAGLANNEQFF